The entry that follows covers one T cell receptor beta chain sequence. Its antigen is not yet known. Nothing much larger sits one base from this clone, and base qualities are not available. Libraries were prepared through the immunoSEQ multiplex PCR assay. A mixture of 60 forward primers for TCR Vbeta segments and 13 reverse primers for TCR Jbeta segments was used in the multiplex PCR. Amplification of the CDR3 region of rearranged TCR beta genes was performed with a multiplex PCR assay on genomic DNA. On the Illumina HiSeq System, the amplified TCR beta libraries were sequenced as 87-base-pair reads. As for how the authors treated the data: Across the roughly 700 repertoires, a later analysis counted 80 million or so unique TCR beta chains, approximately 10 million of which were shared by at least two donors. Raw reads were error-corrected and collapsed into unique sequences by a nearest-neighbor algorithm in which closely related sequences were merged to remove PCR and sequencing errors. CDR3 sequences were aligned to IMGT reference sequences to assign V, D and J gene segments. Each retained sequence needed at least a six-nucleotide match to both a V gene segment and a J gene segment. A rearrangement was called productive if the CDR3 had no stop codons and remained in frame with V and J, and every other rearrangement was called non-productive. Following IMGT convention, CDR3 was defined as the stretch from the second conserved V-encoded cysteine up to the conserved J-encoded phenylalanine. The earlier analysis of some 550 of the donors excluded any sequence lacking an unambiguous match to a single V gene segment. An earlier analysis of about 600 of the donors called V segments functional above 56.7% productive rearrangements and segregating when the between-donor standard deviation exceeded 5%. To diagnose cytomegalovirus status from the catalog of TCR beta chain sequences, a statistical classification framework was built. In a later analysis, TCR nucleotide sequences were compared against IMGT/GENE-DB human TR gene sequences so that V and J genes could be assigned. Using the TCRdist pipeline, a later analysis assigned CDR3 sequences along with most-parsimonious VDJ recombination scenarios. In a later analysis, each TCR beta chain was defined by its CDR3 amino acid sequence together with its V-gene family, and reads lacking a unique V-gene family were excluded. To address suspected cross-contamination and a sequencing artifact, a later analysis removed approximately 590 highly shared, low-generation-probability nucleotide sequences. In a later analysis, a clonal expansion index was calculated for each public chain from normalized within-repertoire ranks of inferred template counts. In a later analysis, generation probabilities were computed with a VDJ recombination model fitted to out-of-frame rearrangements, and the resulting probabilities were checked against IGoR. A later analysis scored TCR-TCR, TCR-HLA and TCR-CMV co-occurrence with hypergeometric tests, applying a repertoire-size bias correction to TCR pairs. A later analysis estimated false discovery rates by permuting HLA or CMV assignments 20 times. In a later analysis, co-occurring TCRs were grouped using DBSCAN, and TCRdist sequence similarity was added for clustering within HLA-allele-positive subsets. For co-occurrence clustering, repertoires with fewer than 30,000 or more than 120,000 public chains were excluded, along with four to six repertoires with anomalous nucleotide sharing. TCRdb limited this immuneACCESS table to in-frame rearrangements with V and J called. A share of clones is missing; checked studies link under half to unresolved V genes, and the rest is unexplained. The V and J calls and clone size come from that table; D and trimming were worked out from the DNA. Recorded for this sample are about 160,000 clones; 76% of them occurred a single time. Of the sample, more than 1.2% is held by the ten largest clones.

This record comes from a study of cytomegalovirus exposure and HLA in healthy donors (dated by TCRdb to about 2017). In the study overall: An earlier analysis of roughly 500 of the donors reported more than 250 Gb of sequence data and some 120 million unique TCR beta sequences from 150 million to 200 million T cells. Roughly 300 gigabases of sequencing data and tens of millions of unique TCR sequences were included in an early release covering 550 to 650 HLA-typed donors. Of the 350 to 450 genotyped donors, 65% to 90% fell in the genetic ancestry cluster associated with self-reported Caucasian donors. The aim of the study was to test whether cataloging public T cell receptors could identify signatures of past pathogen exposure. The study profiled the T cell repertoires of more than 500 subjects by immunosequencing and related them to cytomegalovirus serostatus. A separate validation cohort of approximately 130 different subjects was used in addition to the 666-subject first cohort. To predict cytomegalovirus infection status, the study combined high-throughput TCR immunosequencing, statistical association of individual TCRs with disease status, and machine learning. A later analysis re-analyzed previously published TCR beta repertoires from about 730 donors and added high-resolution HLA genotyping to study TCR occurrence patterns. In the later analysis, no new phenotypic data were used to find candidate immune exposures; instead, reliance was placed on TCR beta sequences and their occurrence across donors. In an earlier analysis of several hundred of the donors, high-throughput TCR beta sequencing was used to judge whether each TCR beta V gene segment behaved as functional or pseudogenic. Donor age, sex, ethnicity and CMV serostatus were collected together with the repertoire data. A later genetic analysis used genome-wide SNP genotypes for about three fifths of the roughly 700 donors, treating that subset as a discovery cohort. Every discovery cohort repertoire had been produced on one sequencing platform. HLA typing covered class I and class II loci at four-digit resolution. The number of donors typed differed by locus, with roughly 629-640 for A, B, C, DRB1 and DQB1, about 500 for DQA1, 606 for DPA1, and approximately 470 for DPB1. A handful of DR-DQ haplotypes were handled as single units for association and clustering because linkage in the cohort was strong. Among a few hundred genotyped donors of the cohort, an average of 235,054 unique TCR beta nucleotide sequences were sequenced per donor, roughly a sixth of them non-productive.

What the work shows at the level of the full study, not this receptor alone: In a later analysis, most CMV-associated TCR beta chains were found to appear HLA-restricted, with HLA associations seemingly driven largely by CMV exposure. A further reported finding was that TCR beta sequences accurately predicted the HLA-A and HLA-B alleles for most subjects in the first cohort. Immune exposure information for the cohort was limited to CMV serostatus. In a later analysis, HLA-associated TCR beta chains showed more clonal expansion and lower generation probabilities than non-associated chains that were equally common. Most TCR sequences were observed very rarely across donors, whereas some public TCRs were present in many individuals. Sequencing depth was assumed to be roughly uniform across donors in the presence/absence analyses, though that assumption may not hold. Because counts were too low, more than 15 rarely observed V segments, including chromosome 9 orphons, were excluded from the earlier analysis of 587 of the donors. This cohort had only TCR beta chains sequenced, and the lack of alpha or paired-chain data limited which features could be detected. The authors suggested that the approach could potentially be extended to other disease states and immunological phenotypes. A group of highly shared sequence variants was considered likely to be a technical artifact of the sequencing pipeline. A later analysis associated some 17,000 TCR beta sequences with specific HLA alleles at a false discovery rate of 0.05. In a later analysis, several top co-occurrence clusters were reported to appear linked to parvovirus B19, influenza, CMV and Epstein-Barr virus. A total of fewer than 200 TCR beta chains were listed by the study as associated with cytomegalovirus. In a later analysis, TCR association rates were found to vary across HLA loci, with the most associated TCRs seen for DRB1 alleles and the fewest for HLA-C alleles. An association between a missense DCLRE1C variant and V-gene and J-gene trimming of TCR beta chains was found in a later genetic analysis and replicated in an independent cohort. In both the original and validation cohorts, the classifier was reported to diagnose cytomegalovirus status with high specificity and sensitivity. A few of the identified cytomegalovirus-associated TCR beta chains were confirmed in vitro to be specific for cytomegalovirus antigens. Linkage disequilibrium might explain the correlated functional status among segregating V segments, but an unknown experimental factor could not be excluded. In a later genetic analysis, fewer N-insertions in productive TCRs were reported among donors in an Asian-associated ancestry cluster than the roughly 700-donor mean. In an earlier analysis of fewer than 750 of the donors, most TCR beta V segments were observed in productive rearrangements about 90% or about 30% of the time, broadly matching IMGT annotations. Assigning TCR associations to individual alleles was difficult when HLA alleles, especially DR and DQ, strongly co-occurred. HLA typing was unavailable for some donors at each locus, so association tests used only the typed subset.

The cohort was made up of about 670 healthy bone marrow donors. At the time of sampling, every cohort member was nominally healthy, though immune exposures that went unrecorded were likely present. The donor tested CMV seronegative, placing the donor among the 350 or so seronegative members of the cohort. Each donor provided a peripheral blood sample, and peripheral blood mononuclear cells were used for TCR beta sequencing. The Qiagen DNeasy Blood Extraction Kit was used to extract genomic DNA from the blood cell samples. This sequence was found in a man in his 60s in good health and CMV-seronegative. Sequencing was carried out using PBMCs.

The CDR3 has the sequence CASSYSAGGFIQYF. The nucleotide sequence is TGTGCCAGCAGTTACTCAGCGGGGGGGTTCATTCAGTACTTC. This chain is built from TRBV28 and TRBJ2-4, with 10 central nucleotides matching TRBD2. The germline V gene provides CDR1 MDHEN and CDR2 SYDVKM. Here V drops 4 bases and J drops 9 bases, and the junction holds 6 bases not matched to any gene. The cysteine opens and the phenylalanine closes a CDR3 of 14 amino acids. Only the CDR3 DNA stays, 42 bases, in frame from base 1.